One T cell receptor (beta chain) is described in this entry. V trimming: 4 bases; J trimming: 6 bases; junction bases outside the gene matches: 4. The CDR3 covers 14 residues. The germline gives CDR1 SGHTA, CDR2 FQGNSA. As originally analysed: Reference gene primer amplification gave nucleated cell count estimates. Only in-frame clones appear in the TCRdb table, and some are missing; sequencing was by immunoSEQ multiplex PCR. V and J calls and clone size are given by that table; D and trimming were obtained from the DNA. Of fewer than 200,000 clones detected, more than 75% appear once; the ten largest clones hold approximately 7.8%. This entry belongs to a study of blood T cell repertoires in COVID-19. Across the study: Sites across the United States, Italy and Spain contributed samples from acute and convalescent COVID-19. Sources were T cells, B-cell-depleted T cells, or PBMCs; the material itself was cDNA or gDNA.

Seattle patient enrollment occurred during active infection, with longitudinal follow-up thereafter. Material for sequencing was peripheral blood. J is TRBJ2-1 and V is TRBV7-2; 9 bases map to TRBD2. This sequence was found in a woman aged 55-70 years with COVID-19, enrolled during active disease. The CDR3 DNA is TGTGCCAGCAGCTACCTAGCGGGATTCAATGAGCAGTTCTTC. It yields the protein CASSYLAGFNEQFF.